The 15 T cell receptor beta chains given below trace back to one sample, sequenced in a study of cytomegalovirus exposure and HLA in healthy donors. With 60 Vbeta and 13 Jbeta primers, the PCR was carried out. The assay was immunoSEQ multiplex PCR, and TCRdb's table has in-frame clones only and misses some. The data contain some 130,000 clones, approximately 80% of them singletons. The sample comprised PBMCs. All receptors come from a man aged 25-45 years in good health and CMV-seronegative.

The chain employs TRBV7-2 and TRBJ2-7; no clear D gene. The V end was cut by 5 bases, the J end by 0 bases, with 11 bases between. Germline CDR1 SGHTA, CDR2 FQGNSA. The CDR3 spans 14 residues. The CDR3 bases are TGTGCCAGCAGCCGGGTGGCCGGCTCCTACGAGCAGTACTTC. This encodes CASSRVAGSYEQYF.

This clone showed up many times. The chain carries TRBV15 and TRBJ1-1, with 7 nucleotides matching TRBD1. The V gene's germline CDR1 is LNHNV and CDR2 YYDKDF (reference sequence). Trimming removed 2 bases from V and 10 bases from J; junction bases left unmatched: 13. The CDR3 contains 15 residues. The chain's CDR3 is CATSRLGDSDSLAFF. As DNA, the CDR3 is TGTGCCACCAGCAGACTGGGGGACAGTGATAGCTTAGCTTTCTTT.

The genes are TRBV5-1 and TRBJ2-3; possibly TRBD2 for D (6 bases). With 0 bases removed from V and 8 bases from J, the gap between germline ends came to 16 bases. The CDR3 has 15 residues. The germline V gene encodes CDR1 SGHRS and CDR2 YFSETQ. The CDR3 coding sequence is TGCGCCAGCAGCTTGGTAGGCCAGGGAGGAACTACGCAGTATTTT. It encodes CASSLVGQGGTTQYF.

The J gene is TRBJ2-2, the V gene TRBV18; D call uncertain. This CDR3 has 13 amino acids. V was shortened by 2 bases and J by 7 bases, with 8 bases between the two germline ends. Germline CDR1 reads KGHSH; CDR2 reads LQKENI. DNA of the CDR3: TGTGCCAGCTCACCAAAGGAGATCGGGGAGCTGTTTTTT. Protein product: CASSPKEIGELFF. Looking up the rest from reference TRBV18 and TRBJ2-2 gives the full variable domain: NAGVMQNPRHLVRRRGQEARLRCSPMKGHSHVYWYRQLPEEGLKFMVYLQKENIIDESGMPKERFSAEFPKEGPSILRIQQVVRGDSAAYFCASSPKEIGELFFGEGSRLTVL.

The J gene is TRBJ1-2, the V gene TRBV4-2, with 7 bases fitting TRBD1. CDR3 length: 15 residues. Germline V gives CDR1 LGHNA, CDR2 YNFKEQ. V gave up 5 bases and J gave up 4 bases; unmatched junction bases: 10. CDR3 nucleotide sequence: TGTGCCAGCAGCAAAGGGGGGACAGACATCTATGGCTACACCTTC. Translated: CASSKGGTDIYGYTF.

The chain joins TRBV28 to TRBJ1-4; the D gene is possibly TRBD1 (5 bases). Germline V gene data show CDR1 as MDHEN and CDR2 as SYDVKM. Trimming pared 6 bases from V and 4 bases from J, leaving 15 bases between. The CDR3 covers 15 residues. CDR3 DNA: TGTGCCAGCAGCCCCGGGACTGCCTATAATGAAAAACTGTTTTTT. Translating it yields CASSPGTAYNEKLFF.

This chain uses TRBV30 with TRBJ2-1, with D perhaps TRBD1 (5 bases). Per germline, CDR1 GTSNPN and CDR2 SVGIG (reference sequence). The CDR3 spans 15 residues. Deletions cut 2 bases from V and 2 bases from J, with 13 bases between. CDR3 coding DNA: TGTGCCTGGAGTAAGGGGCGTCTAACCTACAATGAGCAGTTCTTC. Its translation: CAWSKGRLTYNEQFF.

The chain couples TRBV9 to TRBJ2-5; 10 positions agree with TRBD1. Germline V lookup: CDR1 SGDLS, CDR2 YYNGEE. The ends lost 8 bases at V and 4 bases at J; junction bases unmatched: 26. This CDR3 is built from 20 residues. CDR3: CASSPPLGQGGNQLRETQYF. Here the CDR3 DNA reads TGTGCCAGTAGCCCCCCACTAGGACAGGGGGGGAACCAACTCCGAGAGACCCAGTACTTC. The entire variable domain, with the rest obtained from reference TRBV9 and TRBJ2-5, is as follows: DSGVTQTPKHLITATGQRVTLRCSPRSGDLSVYWYQQSLDQGLQFLIQYYNGEERAKGNILERFSAQQFPDLHSELNLSSLELGDSALYFCASSPPLGQGGNQLRETQYFGPGTRLLVL.

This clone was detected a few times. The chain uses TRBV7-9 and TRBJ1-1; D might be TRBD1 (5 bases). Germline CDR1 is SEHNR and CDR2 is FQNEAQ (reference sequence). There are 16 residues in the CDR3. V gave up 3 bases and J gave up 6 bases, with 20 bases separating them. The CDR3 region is CASSLGTRGGSAEAFF. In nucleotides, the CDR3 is TGTGCCAGCAGCTTGGGGACCCGGGGGGGGAGTGCTGAAGCTTTCTTT.

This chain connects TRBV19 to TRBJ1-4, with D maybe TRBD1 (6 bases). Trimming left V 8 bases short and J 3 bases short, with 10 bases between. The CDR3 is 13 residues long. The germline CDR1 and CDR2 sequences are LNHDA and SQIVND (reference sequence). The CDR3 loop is CASGGAANEKLFF. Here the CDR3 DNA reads TGTGCCAGTGGGGGGGCGGCTAATGAAAAACTGTTTTTT.

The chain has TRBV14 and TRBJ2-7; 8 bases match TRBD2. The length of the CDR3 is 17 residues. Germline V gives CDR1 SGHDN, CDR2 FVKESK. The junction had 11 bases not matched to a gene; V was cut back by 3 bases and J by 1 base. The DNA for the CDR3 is TGTGCCAGCAGCCAGACCCTAGGAGCGGGAGCTTCCTACGAGCAGTACTTC. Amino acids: CASSQTLGAGASYEQYF.

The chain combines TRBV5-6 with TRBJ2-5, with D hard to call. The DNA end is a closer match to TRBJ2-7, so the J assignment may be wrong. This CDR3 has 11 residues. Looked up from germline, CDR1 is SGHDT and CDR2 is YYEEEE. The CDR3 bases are TGTGCCAGCAGCAGGAACTACGAGCAGTACTTC. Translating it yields CASSRNYEQYF.

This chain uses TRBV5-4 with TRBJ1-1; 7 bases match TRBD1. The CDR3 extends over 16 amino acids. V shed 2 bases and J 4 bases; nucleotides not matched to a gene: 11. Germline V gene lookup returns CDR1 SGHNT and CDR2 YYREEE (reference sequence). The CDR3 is CASSLLGGARGTEAFF. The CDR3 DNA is TGTGCCAGCAGCTTACTAGGGGGCGCGCGCGGCACTGAAGCTTTCTTT.

CDR3 DNA: TGTGCCAGCAAGCTTAGCCCGGGACAGTCGTATGGCTACACCTTC. Its protein is CASKLSPGQSYGYTF. The gene calls are TRBV6-5 and TRBJ1-2; 7 bases match TRBD1. Germline V gene lookup returns CDR1 MNHEY and CDR2 SVGAGI. This CDR3 has 15 residues. The V gene end was trimmed by 7 bases and the J gene end by 5 bases; junction bases not matched to a gene: 13.

The CDR3, as DNA: TGTGCCAGCAGTTCATGGACTAGCGGAAACCAAGAGACCCAGTACTTC. This translates into CASSSWTSGNQETQYF. The chain couples TRBV28 to TRBJ2-5, with 10 nucleotides matching TRBD2. J was trimmed by 0 bases and V by 4 bases; bases with no gene match: 5. The CDR3 length is 16 residues. Germline CDR1 MDHEN, CDR2 SYDVKM. Using reference TRBV28 and TRBJ2-5 for the parts outside the CDR3, the full variable domain is DVKVTQSSRYLVKRTGEKVFLECVQDMDHENMFWYRQDPGLGLRLIYFSYDVKMKEKGDIPEGYSVSREKKERFSLILESASTNQTSMYLCASSSWTSGNQETQYFGPGTRLLVL.